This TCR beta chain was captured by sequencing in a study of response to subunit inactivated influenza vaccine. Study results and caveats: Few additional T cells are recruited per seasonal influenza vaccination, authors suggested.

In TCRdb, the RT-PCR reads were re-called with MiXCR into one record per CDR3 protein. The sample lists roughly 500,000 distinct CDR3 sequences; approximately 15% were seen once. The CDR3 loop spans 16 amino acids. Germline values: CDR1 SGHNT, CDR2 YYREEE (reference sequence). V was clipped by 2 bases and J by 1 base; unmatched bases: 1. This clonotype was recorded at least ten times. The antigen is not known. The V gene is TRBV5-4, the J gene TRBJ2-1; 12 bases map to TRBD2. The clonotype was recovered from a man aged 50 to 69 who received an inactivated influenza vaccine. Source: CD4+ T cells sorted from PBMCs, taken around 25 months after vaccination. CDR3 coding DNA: TGTGCCAGCAGCTTCGGACTAGCGGGATCCTACAATGAGCAGTTCTTC. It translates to CASSFGLAGSYNEQFF.